This TCR beta chain was profiled in a study of CD8 T cells in ankylosing spondylitis. Study-wide results and limits: The authors found the disease-linked clones to be CD8+ and relatively rare in peripheral blood. In synovial fluid and blood from reactive arthritis, some motif variants were previously reported.

This CDR3 is built from 14 residues. In germline, CDR1 is SGHDT, CDR2 YYEEEE. V was clipped by 1 base and J by 7 bases, with 12 bases between them. This clonotype was seen only a few times. As yet, its antigen is unknown. In making TCR beta libraries, quantitative 5'-RACE with molecular barcodes was used. TCRdb called the 5' RACE reads again in MiXCR, with one record for every CDR3 protein. The sample carries approximately 200,000 distinct CDR3 sequences, around 13% recorded once. V gene TRBV5-6 combines with J gene TRBJ1-5; no reliable D call. Material: blood, either unsorted or a sorted T cell fraction (not recorded which). The clonotype comes from a male donor with ankylosing spondylitis or in good health (not recorded which). DNA of the CDR3: TGTGCCAGCAGCTTGATCCAGTCGGGGCAGCCCCAGCATTTT. Protein product: CASSLIQSGQPQHF.